This TCR beta chain was captured by sequencing in a study of molecular identifiers for immune sequencing clone quantification. Generation of bulk TCR libraries relied on previously described methods and listed TCR primers. MiXCR, applied by TCRdb to the PCR reads, yields one record per CDR3 protein. The sample holds roughly 320,000 distinct CDR3 sequences, about a fifth seen once. Germline V CDR1 and CDR2: MNHEY, SVGAGI. The V end was cut by 2 bases, the J end by 4 bases, with 8 bases between. The CDR3 loop spans 13 amino acids. This clonotype has at least ten counts. The sequenced sample was naive CD8+ T cells from blood, with Jurkat cell RNA spiked in. Subset: FACS-sorted CD8+CD4-CCR7+CD45RA+ naive T cells. This rearrangement joins TRBV6-5 to TRBJ2-5; perhaps D is TRBD1 or TRBD2 (6 bases each). The source of this sequence is a human donor in good health. Some libraries in this study had Jurkat cell RNA spiked in. The CDR3 reads CASSYGGRETQYF. For the CDR3, the DNA is TGTGCCAGCAGTTACGGGGGGCGAGAGACCCAGTACTTC.